This TCR beta chain was identified during a study of T cell repertoires in cytomegalovirus infection. Study in general: HLA-B-restricted CMV epitopes that are well studied were used alongside recently identified HLA-C-restricted ones. Both a matching HLA type and CMV infection were indicated by public TCR beta signatures.

Deletions cut 1 base from V and 8 bases from J, with 15 bases between. The CDR3 covers 15 residues. Per germline, CDR1 LGHNA and CDR2 YNFKEQ. Worth noting for this clonotype: Its antigen remains unidentified.

Study outcomes and limitations: Dominant in the ex vivo response were TCR beta clonotypes restricted by HLA-C and specific for CMV.

MiXCR, run by TCRdb on the reads, gives a single entry per CDR3 protein. The sample has some 920,000 distinct CDR3 sequences; about 33% are singletons. The source was cultured CD8+ T cells from PBMCs, collected from culture after CMV antigen stimulation. The chain links TRBV4-2 to TRBJ2-4; D remains ambiguous. This clonotype was obtained from a human donor in good health (CMV status not recorded). Some clones in this sample may be carry-over from other donors' samples. The CDR3 spells CASSQGAGGWDIQYF. The CDR3 DNA reads as TGTGCCAGCAGCCAAGGAGCTGGTGGGTGGGACATTCAGTACTTC.